This TCR beta chain was recorded in a study of shared clonotypes between healthy human individuals. This CDR3 contains 15 residues. Germline V gene lookup returns CDR1 SGHNT and CDR2 YYREEE (reference sequence). V was clipped by 1 base and J by 5 bases; unmatched bases: 7. Study observations and caveats: Donors were few, which limited the genetic and exposure-history diversity represented. Larger estimated richness was generally recorded for naive subsets relative to memory subsets.

Comments on this clone: Its antigen remains unidentified.

Adults of Caucasian background living in Nashville, Tennessee made up all donors. The investigators split CD4+ cells into a CD45RA+ naive subset and a CD45RA-negative memory subset. Sequencing was performed with immunoSEQ multiplex PCR; in TCRdb, only in-frame clones are kept and a portion is missing. The top ten clones hold around 0.15% of a sample with roughly 2.5 million clones, roughly nine tenths of them seen once. The sample was naive CD4+ T cells sorted from blood. Subset: CD45RA+ positively selected. The chain combines TRBV5-4 with TRBJ2-7; TRBD1 matches 9 bases. This receptor was identified in a man younger than 35 in good health. This chain's CDR3 is CASSLLTGGGHEQYF. The CDR3 DNA follows: TGTGCCAGCAGCTTGCTTACAGGGGGCGGCCACGAGCAGTACTTC.